One sample yielded the 14 T cell receptor beta chains listed below, sequenced in a study of blood T cell repertoires in COVID-19. The table came from immunoSEQ multiplex PCR; TCRdb's copy has only in-frame clones and leaves some out. The data contain approximately 300,000 clones, almost 90% of them seen just once; the ten biggest clones take up under 1.1%. Material for sequencing was peripheral blood. These receptors were collected from a woman between 35 and 50 years old with COVID-19, enrolled during active disease.

The gene calls are TRBV7-2 and TRBJ2-1; 12 nucleotides agree with TRBD2. CDR3 length: 17 residues. Germline V CDR1 and CDR2: SGHTA, FQGNSA. V trimming: 2 bases; J trimming: 2 bases; junction bases outside the gene matches: 4. The DNA for the CDR3 is TGTGCCAGCAGCTTACATGGACTAGCGGGACCCTACAATGAGCAGTTCTTC. It codes for CASSLHGLAGPYNEQFF.

CDR3 DNA: TGTGCCAGCAGCCTACTAGCTAGCGGGAGTTATCCAGATACGCAGTATTTT. It encodes CASSLLASGSYPDTQYF. The rearrangement uses TRBV11-2 and TRBJ2-3; the match to TRBD2 covers 10 bases. Trimming at V came to 5 bases and at J to 4 bases, leaving 12 bases not matched to a gene. Germline-derived CDR1 and CDR2 are SGHAT and FQNNGV. This CDR3 spans 17 amino acids.

The chain recombines TRBV19 with TRBJ2-7; no clear D gene. The CDR3 has 11 amino acids. Germline CDR1 is LNHDA and CDR2 is SQIVND (reference sequence). The germline V and J ends were trimmed by 5 bases and 5 bases, with 7 bases remaining between them. CDR3 residues: CASSHYDEQYF. The CDR3 DNA reads TGTGCCAGTAGTCACTATGACGAGCAGTACTTC.

CDR3 in amino acids: CASSPGTDGGQPQHF. DNA for the CDR3: TGCGCCAGCAGCCCCGGGACCGACGGGGGTCAGCCCCAGCATTTT. The rearrangement links TRBV4-3 to TRBJ1-5; D is possibly TRBD1 (5 bases). CDR1 is LGHNA and CDR2 is YSLEER in the germline V gene. V dropped 4 bases and J dropped 6 bases, with 16 bases sitting between them. CDR3 length: 15 amino acids.

This rearrangement joins TRBV7-9 to TRBJ2-7; 10 nucleotides agree with TRBD2. The CDR3 totals 14 residues. Germline CDR1 and CDR2: SEHNR and FQNEAQ (reference sequence). The trim removed 5 bases at V and 5 bases at J, leaving 6 bases unmatched. The CDR3 nucleotides read TGTGCCAGCAGCCAAGCGGGAGGGATCCACGAGCAGTACTTC. Amino acids: CASSQAGGIHEQYF.

The V and J genes are TRBV18 and TRBJ1-5, with TRBD1 matching 7 bases. Germline CDR1 is KGHSH and CDR2 is LQKENI. The junction had 8 bases not matched to a gene; V was cut back by 3 bases and J by 0 bases. The CDR3 is made up of 17 amino acids. CDR3 in amino acids: CASSPLTGTVSNQPQHF. The DNA for the CDR3 is TGTGCCAGCTCACCCTTGACCGGGACAGTTAGCAATCAGCCCCAGCATTTT.

This chain uses TRBV15 with TRBJ2-3; tentatively, D is TRBD2 (6 bases). Germline V gene lookup returns CDR1 LNHNV and CDR2 YYDKDF (reference sequence). Trimming shortened V by 0 bases and J by 1 base, and 11 bases separated the two germline ends. This CDR3 has 16 residues. The CDR3 region is CATSREGRGRTDTQYF. CDR3 bases: TGTGCCACCAGCAGAGAGGGGCGGGGTCGCACAGATACGCAGTATTTT.

The gene calls are TRBV24-1 and TRBJ2-7, with D tentatively TRBD1 (5 bases). The CDR3 runs 14 residues. Trimming took off 6 bases at V and 2 bases at J, with 13 bases between the two ends. The germline V gene has CDR1 KGHDR and CDR2 SFDVKD. CDR3 protein: CATSPGQAPYEQYF. The CDR3 DNA sequence: TGTGCCACCAGTCCAGGGCAGGCACCCTACGAGCAGTACTTC.

This rearrangement joins TRBV14 to TRBJ1-1; 7 nucleotides align to TRBD1. The CDR3 is made up of 15 amino acids. Germline V gene lookup returns CDR1 SGHDN and CDR2 FVKESK. V trimming: 2 bases; J trimming: 1 base; junction bases outside the gene matches: 4. The CDR3 DNA reads as TGTGCCAGCAGCCAACAGGGGGTAAGGAACACTGAAGCTTTCTTT. Translated, it gives CASSQQGVRNTEAFF.

Comments on this clone: Other nucleotide sequences in the sample specify the same CDR3. This CDR3 reads CASSPTSGRGGDTQYF. The CDR3 bases are TGTGCCAGCAGTCCTACTAGCGGGAGGGGGGGAGATACGCAGTATTTT. V and J are TRBV2 and TRBJ2-3; TRBD2 matches at 13 bases. The junction had 7 bases not matched to a gene; V was cut back by 5 bases and J by 5 bases. The CDR3 extends over 16 amino acids. Germline assignment: CDR1 SNHLY and CDR2 FYNNEI.

The chain couples TRBV2 to TRBJ2-7; unclear D gene. Trimming took off 3 bases at V and 4 bases at J, with 4 bases between the two ends. CDR1 is SNHLY, CDR2 FYNNEI, per germline. The CDR3 consists of 11 residues. Here the CDR3 reads CASSDMYEQYF. CDR3 nucleotide sequence: TGTGCCAGCAGTGATATGTACGAGCAGTACTTC.

The V call is TRBV6-1, the J call TRBJ2-3; 9 bases match TRBD2. CDR1 is MNHNS, CDR2 SASEGT, per germline. V trimming: 5 bases; J trimming: 0 bases; junction bases outside the gene matches: 3. CDR3 size: 15 residues. CDR3 region: CASSQTSGSTDTQYF. Written as DNA, the CDR3 is TGTGCCAGCAGTCAGACTAGCGGAAGCACAGATACGCAGTATTTT.

The chain recombines TRBV27 with TRBJ1-5; maybe TRBD1 (6 bases). This CDR3 is built from 13 residues. Germline V gene lookup returns CDR1 MNHEY and CDR2 SMNVEV (reference sequence). The CDR3 protein is CASGPRGHQPQHF. As DNA, the CDR3 is TGTGCTTCGGGCCCCAGGGGCCATCAGCCCCAGCATTTT.

The V and J genes are TRBV9 and TRBJ2-1, with TRBD1 identical over 10 bases. J lost 9 bases, V lost 0 bases, and 3 bases had no gene match. The length of the CDR3 is 14 residues. Germline assignment: CDR1 SGDLS and CDR2 YYNGEE. The CDR3 DNA reads as TGTGCCAGCAGCGTAGTAGGGGACAGGGGTGAGCAGTTCTTC. Its protein is CASSVVGDRGEQFF.